The 27 T cell receptor beta chains below all came from one sample that was sequenced in a study of T-cell reconstitution after alpha-beta-depleted transplantation in children. The library targeted TCRbeta and was prepared with unique molecular identifiers. TCRdb re-analysed the PCR reads in MiXCR, keeping a single row per CDR3 protein. The repertoire includes fewer than 700,000 distinct CDR3 sequences, under 25% of them detected once, and roughly an eighth sits in the top ten. Specimen: PBMCs, mostly from graft donor cells, collected 360 days after TCRalphabeta/CD19-depleted stem cell transplant. These receptors came from a boy in the first two years of life who had a stem cell transplant for acute myeloid leukemia, so the T cells may come from the graft donor.

This chain joins TRBV12-3 or TRBV12-4 and TRBJ2-2; D may be TRBD1 (6 bases). The germline V and J ends were trimmed by 8 bases and 5 bases, with 18 bases remaining between them. This CDR3 has 15 amino acids. The CDR3 bases are TGTGCCAGCTCCCCCAGGGGTTGGATGACCGGGGAGCTGTTTTTT. Amino acids: CASSPRGWMTGELFF.

This rearrangement joins TRBV15 to TRBJ2-3; the D is unclear. Between the trimmed V and J ends, which lost 9 bases and 5 bases, there was a span of 18 bases. The germline gives CDR1 LNHNV, CDR2 YYDKDF (reference sequence). The CDR3 extends over 14 amino acids. In DNA form, the CDR3 reads TGTGCCACGGAGCCTAGGAAGTTGGGAGATACGCAGTATTTT. It specifies CATEPRKLGDTQYF. Looking up the rest from reference TRBV15 and TRBJ2-3 gives the full variable domain: DAMVIQNPRYQVTQFGKPVTLSCSQTLNHNVMYWYQQKSSQAPKLLFHYYDKDFNNEADTPDNFQSRRPNTSFCFLDIRSPGLGDTAMYLCATEPRKLGDTQYFGPGTRLTVL.

This clonotype was recorded many times. The chain employs TRBV7-2 and TRBJ2-3, with 8 nucleotides matching TRBD2. V lost 1 base, J lost 6 bases, and 6 bases stayed unmatched. CDR1 and CDR2 from the germline V gene are SGHTA and FQGNSA. The CDR3 is 15 amino acids. The CDR3 DNA sequence: TGTGCCAGCAGCTTAGTCGGGGGGGCCGGGGATACGCAGTATTTT. It translates to CASSLVGGAGDTQYF.

Only a few counts were recorded for this clonotype. This sequence joins TRBV7-9 and TRBJ2-5, with 8 nucleotides matching TRBD2. With 4 bases clipped from V and 0 bases from J, the junction kept 22 bases outside the gene matches. Germline V gene sequence: CDR1 SEHNR, CDR2 FQNEAQ (reference sequence). This CDR3 region has 21 residues. The CDR3 is CASSSLGKAGAPPSYQETQYF. Here the CDR3 DNA reads TGTGCCAGCAGCTCCCTCGGAAAAGCGGGGGCCCCACCGTCGTACCAAGAGACCCAGTACTTC.

This clonotype was found many times. The rearrangement uses TRBV4-1 and TRBJ1-1; D might be TRBD1 (5 bases). Germline values: CDR1 MGHRA, CDR2 YSYEKL. The CDR3 runs to 15 residues. V lost 1 base and J 1 base, leaving 10 bases between the germline ends. The CDR3 DNA follows: TGCGCCAGCAGCCAAGGGGGCCATGGGAACACTGAAGCTTTCTTT. This codes for CASSQGGHGNTEAFF.

This chain joins TRBV11-2 and TRBJ2-3; TRBD1 aligns across 7 bases. Germline trimming cut 5 bases from V and 1 base from J; bases unmatched to any gene: 15. The CDR3 totals 18 residues. Germline V CDR1 and CDR2: SGHAT, FQNNGV. CDR3 loop: CASSRQGVLELGTDTQYF. The CDR3 coding sequence is TGTGCCAGCAGCCGACAGGGTGTTCTGGAATTGGGCACAGATACGCAGTATTTT. The entire variable domain, with the rest obtained from reference TRBV11-2 and TRBJ2-3, is as follows: EAGVAQSPRYKIIEKRQSVAFWCNPISGHATLYWYQQILGQGPKLLIQFQNNGVVDDSQLPKDRFSAERLKGVDSTLKIQPAKLEDSAVYLCASSRQGVLELGTDTQYFGPGTRLTVL.

This clonotype came up many times. For the CDR3, the DNA is TGTGCCAGCAGGCCGGGGGGCCTCACAGATACGCAGTATTTT. Protein sequence: CASRPGGLTDTQYF. The V and J genes are TRBV3-1 and TRBJ2-3; D might be TRBD2 (7 bases). V gave up 6 bases and J gave up 2 bases, with 12 bases separating them. This CDR3 region has 14 residues. Germline CDR1 LGHDT, CDR2 YNNKEL (reference sequence).

This clonotype was recorded many times. The V and J genes are TRBV29-1 and TRBJ2-1; D unresolved. The CDR3 is 14 amino acids. Trimming took 8 bases from V and 5 from J, leaving 19 bases between them. The V gene's germline CDR1 is SQVTM and CDR2 ANQGSEA. This chain's CDR3 is CSLRPKLGHNEQFF. The CDR3 DNA is TGCAGCCTGAGGCCAAAGTTAGGACACAATGAGCAGTTCTTC.

This clonotype was recorded many times. The V gene is TRBV11-2, the J gene TRBJ2-1; 13 bases align to TRBD2. This CDR3 comprises 17 residues. Trimming took 5 bases from V and 8 from J; bases not matched to a gene: 12. Germline assignment: CDR1 SGHAT and CDR2 FQNNGV. CDR3 sequence (DNA): TGTGCCAGCAGCCTTACTAGCGGGGGGGCCAGGTACGATGAGCAGTTCTTC. It specifies CASSLTSGGARYDEQFF. The full variable domain, with the rest looked up from reference TRBV11-2 and TRBJ2-1, is EAGVAQSPRYKIIEKRQSVAFWCNPISGHATLYWYQQILGQGPKLLIQFQNNGVVDDSQLPKDRFSAERLKGVDSTLKIQPAKLEDSAVYLCASSLTSGGARYDEQFFGPGTRLTVL.

This clonotype was counted many times. V usage is TRBV7-2 and J usage is TRBJ2-5, with D unresolved. Trimming shortened V by 5 bases and J by 5 bases, and 12 bases separated the two germline ends. CDR1 is SGHTA and CDR2 is FQGNSA in the germline V gene. This CDR3 comprises 13 residues. The CDR3 sequence is CASSLPSLETQYF. DNA of the CDR3: TGTGCCAGCAGCCTCCCAAGCTTGGAGACCCAGTACTTC.

This clonotype has at least ten counts. This chain links TRBV6-5 with TRBJ2-5; unclear D gene. V gave up 2 bases and J gave up 4 bases, with 5 bases separating them. CDR3 size: 12 residues. Germline assignment: CDR1 MNHEY and CDR2 SVGAGI. The CDR3 region has the DNA TGTGCCAGCAGTTACGGTGGAGAGACCCAGTACTTC. It yields the protein CASSYGGETQYF.

This clonotype was counted between two and nine times. The rearrangement uses TRBV12-3 or TRBV12-4 and TRBJ2-1; TRBD1 aligns across 11 bases. The CDR3 sequence is 14 residues long. Unmatched junction bases numbered 6, after V lost 6 bases and J lost 8 bases. The CDR3 here is CASRRDRGEDEQFF. CDR3 sequence (DNA): TGTGCCAGCAGACGGGACAGGGGGGAGGATGAGCAGTTCTTC.

This clonotype was seen many times. The V call is TRBV7-6, the J call TRBJ2-7; D may be TRBD2 (5 bases). This CDR3 has 14 residues. V lost 1 base to trimming and J lost 0 bases, with 7 bases between them. Looked up from germline, CDR1 is SGHVS and CDR2 is FNYEAQ. The CDR3 loop is CASSLEEGSYEQYF. The CDR3 bases are TGTGCCAGCAGCTTAGAAGAGGGCTCCTACGAGCAGTACTTC.

There are many counts of this clonotype. V and J are TRBV12-3 or TRBV12-4 and TRBJ2-2; TRBD1 aligns across 8 bases. Trimming removed 5 bases from V and 3 bases from J; junction bases left unmatched: 5. The CDR3 loop spans 15 amino acids. CDR3 protein: CASSPGQVYTGELFF. The CDR3 nucleotides are TGTGCCAGCAGTCCGGGACAGGTCTACACCGGGGAGCTGTTTTTT.

This clonotype was counted a few times. This chain uses TRBV20-1 with TRBJ2-7; weak D call: TRBD1 (6 bases). Germline V gene sequence: CDR1 DFQATT, CDR2 SNEGSKA (reference sequence). Trimming shortened V by 3 bases and J by 6 bases, and 18 bases separated the two germline ends. The length of the CDR3 is 14 residues. CDR3 sequence: CSASSGHPLGEQYF. DNA for the CDR3: TGCAGTGCTAGTTCGGGACACCCCCTCGGCGAGCAGTACTTC.

This clonotype was picked up many times. This chain joins TRBV14 and TRBJ2-7; 7 bases fit TRBD1. Looked up from germline, CDR1 is SGHDN and CDR2 is FVKESK. This CDR3 has 16 residues. With 2 bases clipped from V and 6 bases from J, the junction kept 13 bases outside the gene matches. DNA of the CDR3: TGTGCCAGCAGCCAAAGACAGGGTTCGGGTTTATCCGAGCAGTACTTC. It encodes CASSQRQGSGLSEQYF.

There are a few counts of this clonotype. The gene calls are TRBV4-2 and TRBJ1-2, with TRBD1 as a possible D gene (5 bases). V lost 4 bases and J lost 4, with 16 bases in between. The CDR3 covers 15 residues. CDR1 and CDR2 (germline): LGHNA, YNFKEQ. The CDR3 sequence is CASSPTGTGFYGYTF. CDR3 bases: TGTGCCAGCAGCCCTACCGGTACAGGCTTCTATGGCTACACCTTC.

This clonotype was counted at least ten times. The J gene is TRBJ1-1, the V gene TRBV4-3; a possible D gene is TRBD1 (5 bases). CDR3 length: 16 amino acids. Germline values: CDR1 LGHNA, CDR2 YSLEER. Trimming left V 0 bases short and J 4 bases short, with 15 bases between. This chain's CDR3 is CASSQEAGEGGTEAFF. DNA of the CDR3: TGCGCCAGCAGCCAAGAGGCGGGGGAGGGAGGCACTGAAGCTTTCTTT.

This clonotype has a handful of counts. This chain joins TRBV5-5 and TRBJ2-1; D tentatively reads TRBD1 or TRBD2 (5 bases each). V lost 0 bases to trimming and J lost 0 bases, with 10 bases between them. The CDR3 length is 16 residues. The germline V gene has CDR1 SGHKS and CDR2 YYEKEE (reference sequence). The CDR3 sequence is CASSLGPGSSYNEQFF. DNA for the CDR3: TGTGCCAGCAGCTTGGGGCCAGGGAGCTCCTACAATGAGCAGTTCTTC.

This clonotype was observed a few times. This chain's CDR3 is CASSQGNQNSYEQYV. The CDR3 DNA follows: TGTGCCAGCAGCCAAGGCAACCAAAACTCCTACGAGCAGTACGTC. The rearrangement links TRBV3-1 to TRBJ2-7, with no clear D. This CDR3 spans 15 amino acids. Germline CDR1 LGHDT, CDR2 YNNKEL (reference sequence). V lost 1 base to trimming and J lost 0 bases, with 10 bases between them.

This clonotype appeared a few times. This chain uses TRBV20-1 with TRBJ2-7; 8 nucleotides line up with TRBD2. Germline CDR1 reads DFQATT; CDR2 reads SNEGSKA (reference sequence). Trimming removed 3 bases from V and 4 bases from J; junction bases left unmatched: 8. There are 14 residues in the CDR3. The DNA for the CDR3 is TGCAGTGCTAGGCGGGGGGCTTTTCCGTACGAGCAGTACGTC. This sequence encodes CSARRGAFPYEQYV.

CDR3 sequence: CASSLAGGAINSPLHF. The CDR3 DNA sequence: TGTGCCAGCAGCTTAGCAGGGGGGGCAATTAATTCACCCCTCCACTTT. The chain links TRBV7-2 to TRBJ1-6, with a weak D call TRBD1 (6 bases). The germline V gene encodes CDR1 SGHTA and CDR2 FQGNSA. Trimming pared 0 bases from V and 6 bases from J, leaving 12 bases between. The CDR3 consists of 16 residues.

This clonotype was found many times. The V and J genes are TRBV20-1 and TRBJ2-1; 10 bases are shared with TRBD2. The CDR3 extends over 17 amino acids. V was clipped by 6 bases and J by 3 bases; unmatched bases: 14. Looked up from germline, CDR1 is DFQATT and CDR2 is SNEGSKA (reference sequence). The DNA of the CDR3 is TGCAGTGCCCTGGGGAGCGGGGGGGCAGGAATCTACAATGAGCAGTTCTTC. Translating gives CSALGSGGAGIYNEQFF.

V is TRBV20-1 and J is TRBJ1-2, with TRBD1 matching over 7 bases. V lost 0 bases, J lost 8 bases, and 9 bases stayed unmatched. Germline V gene lookup returns CDR1 DFQATT and CDR2 SNEGSKA (reference sequence). The CDR3 contains 14 residues. CDR3 region: CSARDLPDRDGYTF. CDR3 nucleotides: TGCAGTGCTAGAGACTTGCCCGACAGGGACGGCTACACCTTC.

Only a few counts were recorded for this clonotype. CDR3 loop: CASSYGAPSSPSYEQYV. CDR3 in DNA: TGTGCCAGCAGTTACGGGGCACCTAGTTCTCCCTCCTACGAGCAGTACGTC. V gene TRBV6-5 combines with J gene TRBJ2-7; weak D call: TRBD1 (5 bases). CDR1 is MNHEY and CDR2 is SVGAGI in the germline V gene. Trimming cost V 2 bases and J 0 bases, with 17 bases left between them. The CDR3 is made up of 17 amino acids.

This chain connects TRBV12-3 or TRBV12-4 to TRBJ2-1, with 8 bases aligning to TRBD2. The trim removed 3 bases at V and 4 bases at J, leaving 2 bases unmatched. The CDR3 loop spans 14 amino acids. Written as DNA, the CDR3 is TGTGCCAGCAGTTTTCGGGGGGGGTACAATGAGCAGTTCTTC. Translation gives CASSFRGGYNEQFF.

The chain recombines TRBV9 with TRBJ2-1, with 10 bases that match TRBD2. CDR3 length: 16 residues. Germline assignment: CDR1 SGDLS and CDR2 YYNGEE. Trimming cost V 0 bases and J 7 bases; bases outside gene matches: 7. This CDR3 reads CASSVAERGGLNEQFF. The CDR3 DNA follows: TGTGCCAGCAGCGTAGCTGAGCGGGGGGGCCTTAATGAGCAGTTCTTC.